Here is one TCR beta chain with its context. The antigen it recognizes is unknown. Qualities for individual bases were not recorded, and no much larger clone is one base off. TCRbeta CDR3 regions were amplified from genomic DNA using the immunoSEQ Assay, a bias-controlled multiplex PCR. Processing in the source paper ran as follows. Within the assay, amplification of reference gene primers was used to estimate how many nucleated cells each sample contained. To quantify the absolute abundance of each unique TCRbeta CDR3 rearrangement, sequence reads were collapsed and filtered. For each sample, productive Simpson clonality was calculated by taking the square root of Simpson's diversity index across productive rearrangements. Imported from immuneACCESS, the table was reduced by TCRdb to in-frame sequences with V and J called. These copies leave out some clones; in studies compared against another copy, an unresolved V gene accounts for under half, and the cause of the remainder is not known. The D gene and trimming were derived from the DNA, and the V and J assignments and clone size from that table. The sample includes about half a million clones, with 85% to 90% observed a single time. Clones ranked in the top ten supply 0.9% of the sample.

CDR1 is given as LNHDA and CDR2 as SQIVND, both from the germline V gene (reference sequence). Here V drops 2 bases and J drops 0 bases, and the junction holds 9 bases not matched to any gene. The CDR3 goes from the cysteine to the phenylalanine over 18 residues. Just the 54-base CDR3 DNA is kept, in frame starting at base 1. One collaborating source in Seattle enrolled patients while the patients were actively infected and followed the patients over time throughout the course of disease. Collaborating institutions collected whole blood in K2EDTA tubes following their own protocols. For TCRbeta analysis, collaborators shipped samples as frozen whole blood, isolated PBMCs, or DNA extracted from either of those sample types. This sample was taken from a study of blood T cell repertoires in COVID-19 (dated by TCRdb to 2020 to 2021). Context from the whole study: Samples covering the acute and convalescent phases of COVID-19 were provided by collaborators in the United States, Italy and Spain. Deeply sampled blood TCRbeta repertoires from subjects exposed to, actively infected with, or recovered from COVID-19 were included in the dataset. Nearly every sample came with metadata listing a de-identified subject ID, COVID-19 status, age in years and sex. HLA class I and class II types, where available, came from metadata supplied by the sample provider rather than from assay-based typing. A freely available public database, intended as a resource for researchers studying the immune response to SARS-CoV-2, is where the repertoires were released. The samples were drawn from two sources: the first 160 participants of the ongoing ImmuneRACE study, and over 1,000 subjects contributed by 6 global collaborators. The prospective study material was composed of cDNA or gDNA derived from T cells, B-cell-depleted T cells, or PBMCs. Overall results and qualifications from the work: How much clinical and demographic metadata was included differed by source and by participant, and the metadata was provided uncurated.

Sequenced input: peripheral blood. This TCR derives from a man between 18 and 35 years old with COVID-19, enrolled during active disease. The sequence joins TRBV19 to TRBJ1-5; 8 of the junction bases match TRBD1. The CDR3 is CASSIRQGPVYSNQPQHF. The DNA reads as follows: TGTGCCAGTAGTATAAGACAGGGGCCAGTCTATAGCAATCAGCCCCAGCATTTT.